The present T cell receptor (beta chain) was sequenced within a study of blood T cells in healthy people across ages (dated by TCRdb to the mid-2010s). Describing the broader study: In model experiments, roughly one uniquely barcoded TCR beta cDNA molecule per two T cells was captured by template switching. To track age-related changes in TCR beta repertoire diversity, the study relied on deep sequencing normalized with unique cDNA molecular identifiers. Donors were grouped into four age groups: young (average 16 years), middle-aged (around 39), aged (about 60) and long-lived (about 89). To avoid experimental bias, donors of different ages were randomly spread across the sequencing lanes. For two donors (one aged 18 to 30 and one aged 80 or older), the study analyzed two additional independent replicas of 1 million unique cDNA reads from the same blood draw.

This clonotype has more than one count but fewer than ten. What this receptor recognizes is not known. One base away there is no much larger clone; base qualities are not given. Study-level results and caveats: As age increased, observed TCR beta diversity per million T cells dropped in a roughly linear way, and a significant reduction was already evident by age around 41. Donor CMV infection status was unknown, potentially confounding age-related changes in expanded clonotypes. Total diversity estimates from one million sequenced T cells were considered lower bounds and underestimates. There was a strong correlation between observed TCR beta diversity and the percentage of naive T cells measured by flow cytometry. Since profiling was done on bulk unsorted PBMCs, naive and antigen-experienced compartments could not be conclusively compared. Compared with the aged group, the long-lived group had more naive CD4+ T cells, fewer expanded clones and increased TCR diversity, a pattern suggesting age selection.

Donors were 30 to 45 systemically healthy Caucasian individuals from Russia aged roughly 6 to 90 years. Each donor gave about 9.7 milliliters of peripheral blood, drawn into EDTA-treated Vacutainer tubes. Ficoll-Paque density-gradient centrifugation was used to isolate PBMCs, with at least 7 million obtained per sample. Trizol reagent was used to extract total RNA from the PBMCs, yielding at least 5 micrograms per sample. The percentages of naive CD45RAhigh/CD27high T cells were determined by flow cytometry on a PBMC aliquot from every donor. The library was made by 5' RACE. The instrument was an Illumina HiSeq 2500. A second PCR of about 6 to 11 cycles was performed with a sample-barcoded 5' primer and a J-beta primer mix. A template-switch 5' adaptor carrying 12 random nucleotides introduced a unique molecular identifier onto each TCR beta cDNA molecule. At least 2.5 million CDR3-containing paired-end reads were obtained from each sample. First-strand cDNA was synthesized from all RNA with the Mint cDNA synthesis kit, primed by a TRBC-specific oligonucleotide. Following uracil-DNA glycosylase treatment, a first 18-cycle PCR with universal primers M1SS and BC2_uni_R was performed on all cDNA. On the authors' methods: Each sample was normalized by randomly selecting 1 million high-quality reads, each carrying a distinct molecular identifier. Instead of being binned into consensus sequences, reads that shared molecular identifiers were thrown out. MiTCR, set to a Q25 quality threshold and the strictest error-elimination algorithm, was used for CDR3 identification, clonotype clustering and error correction. A nonparametric unseen species model using Euler transformation provided a lower-bound estimate of total TCR beta diversity. TCRdb handled the public reads itself, with Q25 trimming in fastp and clone calling in MiXCR, and kept productive beta chains. Records with the same CDR3 protein are collapsed into one entry carrying the most frequent genes and DNA. TCRdb's processing, not the authors' own work, is the source of the V and J calls. For this sample the table gives some 710,000 distinct CDR3 sequences, of which roughly 46% were detected only once. The ten largest make up 18% of the sample.

From its cysteine to its phenylalanine, the CDR3 spans 12 amino acids. The kept DNA is CDR3 alone, 36 bases in frame from the first base. V and J are truncated by 3 bases and 5 bases respectively, leaving an intervening sequence of 7 bases. The sequenced sample consisted of blood. The chain joins TRBV12-3 or TRBV12-4 to TRBJ1-1, with no confident D gene call. The receptor comes from an elderly man in good health. The nucleotide sequence reads TGTGCCAGCAGTTTTTGGGGAACTGAAGCTTTCTTT. Translated, this gives CASSFWGTEAFF.